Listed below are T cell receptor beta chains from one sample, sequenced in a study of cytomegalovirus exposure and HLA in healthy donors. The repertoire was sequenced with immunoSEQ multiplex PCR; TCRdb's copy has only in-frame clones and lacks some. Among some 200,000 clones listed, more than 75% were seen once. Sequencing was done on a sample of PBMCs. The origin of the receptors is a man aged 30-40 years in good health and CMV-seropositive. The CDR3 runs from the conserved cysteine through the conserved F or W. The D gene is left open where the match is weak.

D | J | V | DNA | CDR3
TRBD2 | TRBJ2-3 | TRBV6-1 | TGTGCCAGCAGGGGGAGCGGGGGGGCGGATACGCAGTATTTT | CASRGSGGADTQYF
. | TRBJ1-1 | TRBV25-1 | TGTGCCAGCAGTGGGACAGCGAACACTGAAGCTTTCTTT | CASSGTANTEAFF
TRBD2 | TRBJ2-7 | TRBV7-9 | TGTGCCAGCAGCTCGCTAGCGGGAGGGGGCGAGCAGTACTTC | CASSSLAGGGEQYF
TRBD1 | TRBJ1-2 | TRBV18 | TGTGCCAGCTCACCGCGGACAGGGGAATATGGCTACACCTTC | CASSPRTGEYGYTF
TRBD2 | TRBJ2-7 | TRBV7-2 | TGTGCCAGCAAGGCGTCGATAGCGGGAGAGCAGTACTTC | CASKASIAGEQYF
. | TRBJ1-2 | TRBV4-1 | TGCGCCAGCAGCCAACGCGGAAGAGCTAACTATGGCTACACCTTC | CASSQRGRANYGYTF
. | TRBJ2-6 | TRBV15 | TGTGCCACCAGCAGGCATGCAAATAAAGCGCCTGGGGCCAACGTCCTGACTTTC | CATSRHANKAPGANVLTF
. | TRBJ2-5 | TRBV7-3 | TGTGCCAGCAGCCTTGTGGGAGAAGAGACCCAGTACTTC | CASSLVGEETQYF
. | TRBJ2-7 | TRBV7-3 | TGTGCCAGCAGCTTAATGGCAGAGAGCGAGCAGTACTTC | CASSLMAESEQYF
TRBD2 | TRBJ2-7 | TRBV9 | TGTGCCAGCAGCGTAGCGGCCCCTTACGGGAGGGCCAGGTACGAGCAGTACTTC | CASSVAAPYGRARYEQYF
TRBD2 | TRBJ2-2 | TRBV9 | TGTGCCAGCAGCGTAGATAGCGGGAGCGCCGGGGAGCTGTTTTTT | CASSVDSGSAGELFF
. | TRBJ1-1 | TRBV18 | TGTGCCAGCTCAACTGGACAGAACACTGAAGCTTTCTTT | CASSTGQNTEAFF
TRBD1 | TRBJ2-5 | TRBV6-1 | TGTGCCAGCACCTGGACAGGGGGCTCAGAGACCCAGTACTTC | CASTWTGGSETQYF
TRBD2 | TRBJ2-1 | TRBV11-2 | TGTGCCAGCAGCACGGGACTAGCGTTCTACAATGAGCAGTTCTTC | CASSTGLAFYNEQFF
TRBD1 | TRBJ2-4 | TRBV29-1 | TGCAGCGTGCGGACAGGGGGGACTCAAAACATTCAGTACTTC | CSVRTGGTQNIQYF
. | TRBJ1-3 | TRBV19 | TGTGCCTCCTCAGGGAAGGCTGGAAACACCATATATTTT | CASSGKAGNTIYF
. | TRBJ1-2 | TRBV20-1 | TGCAGTGCTTCGGGTGGGGTTGGCTACACCTTC | CSASGGVGYTF
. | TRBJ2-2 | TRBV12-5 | TGTGCTAGTGGTTTGGGTAACGGGGGGGAGCTGTTTTTT | CASGLGNGGELFF
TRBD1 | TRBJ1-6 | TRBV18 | TGTGCCAGCTCACCACGGGACAGGGGGCTCCTAGATTCACCCCTCCACTTT | CASSPRDRGLLDSPLHF
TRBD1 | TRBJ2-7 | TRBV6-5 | TGTGCCAGCAGTCACTCCCGACAGGGGGCGAGGGAGCAGTACTTC | CASSHSRQGAREQYF
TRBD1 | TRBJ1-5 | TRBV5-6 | TGTGCCAGCAGCTTGGAGGGCCGGGACAGCGGCAATCAGCCCCAGCATTTT | CASSLEGRDSGNQPQHF